This TCR beta chain emerged from a study of blood T cell repertoires in COVID-19. Study background: Samples representing acute and convalescent COVID-19 were sourced from the United States, Italy and Spain.

The CDR3 totals 15 residues. The V gene's germline CDR1 is MNHEY and CDR2 SVGAGI. With 11 bases removed from V and 2 bases from J, the gap between germline ends came to 21 bases. Per the authors' pipeline: Reference gene primer amplification yielded estimated nucleated cell counts. TCRdb's table, derived via immunoSEQ multiplex PCR, lists solely in-frame clones and lacks some. V and J calls plus clone size are reproduced from that table; the DNA served to infer D and trimming. The sample shows around 270,000 clones, 80% to 95% of them seen only once. The chain is built from TRBV6-5 and TRBJ1-2; no clear D gene. The source material was peripheral blood. This clonotype was sampled from a person aged 18 to 35 with COVID-19, enrolled during active disease. Here the CDR3 reads CAGLDTGRVNYGYTF. CDR3 DNA: TGTGCCGGACTCGATACCGGGAGAGTAAACTATGGCTACACCTTC.